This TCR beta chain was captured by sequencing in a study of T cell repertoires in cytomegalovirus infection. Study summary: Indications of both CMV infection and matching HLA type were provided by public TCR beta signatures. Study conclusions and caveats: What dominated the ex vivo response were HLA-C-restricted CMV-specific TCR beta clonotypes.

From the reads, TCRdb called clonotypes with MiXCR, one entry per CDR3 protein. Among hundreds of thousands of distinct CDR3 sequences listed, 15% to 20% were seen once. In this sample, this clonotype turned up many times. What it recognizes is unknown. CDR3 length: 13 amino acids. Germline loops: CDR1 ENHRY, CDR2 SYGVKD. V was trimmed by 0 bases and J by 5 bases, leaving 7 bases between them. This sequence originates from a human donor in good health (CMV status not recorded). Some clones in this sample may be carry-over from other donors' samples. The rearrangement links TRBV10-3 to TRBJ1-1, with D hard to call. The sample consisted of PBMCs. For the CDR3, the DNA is TGTGCCATCAGTGAGTCGAAGGTAACTGAAGCTTTCTTT. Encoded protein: CAISESKVTEAFF.